The TCR beta chain described here comes from a study of blood T cell repertoires in COVID-19. The overall study: Both acute and convalescent COVID-19 samples were obtained from the United States, Italy and Spain.

Original handling: Scientists estimated how many nucleated cells there were by amplifying reference gene primers. Profiled with immunoSEQ multiplex PCR; TCRdb holds only in-frame clones, not every one. The V and J calls and clone size are taken from that table; D and trimming were inferred from the DNA. Among 150,000 to 200,000 clones, 92% were seen once, and the ten largest hold 4.5% to 5%. Seattle's cohort entered during active infection and was followed longitudinally. The germline V gene has CDR1 MNHEY and CDR2 SVGEGT. The CDR3 has 18 amino acids. Trimming took 2 bases from V and 4 from J; bases not matched to a gene: 7.

The specimen sequenced was peripheral blood. The clonotype comes from a man aged 25 to 40 with COVID-19, enrolled during active disease. The V gene is TRBV6-2 or TRBV6-3, the J gene TRBJ2-2; 13 bases match TRBD2. The CDR3 loop reads CASSYPLAGGPGTGELFF. The CDR3 nucleotides are TGTGCCAGCAGTTACCCACTAGCGGGGGGGCCGGGCACCGGGGAGCTGTTTTTT.